The next 4 T cell receptor beta chains were all read from a single sample in a study of blood T cells in healthy people across ages. Then a second PCR, running about 6 to 11 cycles, was carried out with a sample-barcoded 5' primer and a J-beta primer mix. TCRdb re-called the 5' RACE reads through MiXCR, storing one row per CDR3 protein. The sample includes 700,000 or so distinct CDR3 sequences, approximately 21% of them seen just once. The sample comprised blood. The receptors stem from a man aged 65-85 years in good health.

The chain links TRBV6-5 to TRBJ2-1; 7 nucleotides agree with TRBD1. Looked up from germline, CDR1 is MNHEY and CDR2 is SVGAGI. CDR3 length equals 13 residues. Trimming took 6 bases from V and 3 from J; bases not matched to a gene: 2. CDR3 protein: CASRGQLYNEQFF. CDR3 nucleotide sequence: TGTGCCAGCAGGGGACAGCTCTACAATGAGCAGTTCTTC.

The chain is built from TRBV7-9 and TRBJ2-5; D may be TRBD1 (6 bases). The germline CDR1 and CDR2 sequences are SEHNR and FQNEAQ (reference sequence). This CDR3 is built from 14 residues. V was trimmed by 5 bases and J by 3 bases, leaving 13 bases between them. The CDR3 DNA sequence: TGTGCCAGCAGCCTACAGGGCATCAAAGAGACCCAGTACTTC. Protein: CASSLQGIKETQYF.

V and J are TRBV29-1 and TRBJ1-2, with a weak D call TRBD1 (5 bases). V lost 3 bases to trimming and J lost 4 bases, with 18 bases between them. CDR1 and CDR2 (germline): SQVTM, ANQGSEA. This CDR3 has 15 residues. This CDR3 is CSVEVWTPRGYGYTF. CDR3 DNA: TGCAGCGTTGAGGTTTGGACACCACGGGGCTATGGCTACACCTTC.

The rearrangement uses TRBV6-1 and TRBJ2-5; TRBD1 aligns across 7 bases. The DNA end favors TRBJ2-1, so the J call may be wrong. Germline assignment: CDR1 MNHNS and CDR2 SASEGT. There are 15 residues in the CDR3. CDR3: CASSEEGAVYNEQFF. For the CDR3, the DNA is TGTGCCAGCAGTGAAGAGGGGGCAGTCTACAATGAGCAGTTCTTC.